This TCR beta chain was sequenced in a study of T-cell memory formation after mild COVID-19. Notes on the study in general: Second-wave clones peaking on day 37 lacked confirmed SARS-CoV-2 specificity.

To note about this clonotype: Its antigen is unidentified.

The TCR alpha and TCR beta cDNA libraries, bearing sample barcodes and UMIs, were generated by 5'RACE using constant-segment primers. One entry per CDR3 protein, called by TCRdb with MiXCR from the 5' RACE reads. This table holds hundreds of thousands of distinct CDR3 sequences, 18% found once. The TCR sequence derives from an adult woman who had mild COVID-19 (a few samples of this study predate the infection). Cell type and time point are not known. The sample consisted of PBMCs or a T cell subset sorted from them (not recorded which).

The CDR3 is CSVGDTWEETQYF. Here the CDR3 DNA reads TGCAGCGTTGGAGATACCTGGGAAGAGACCCAGTACTTC. V and J are TRBV29-1 and TRBJ2-5; D unresolved. V was clipped by 4 bases and J by 3 bases, with 12 bases between them. This CDR3 spans 13 amino acids. The germline V gene encodes CDR1 SQVTM and CDR2 ANQGSEA.